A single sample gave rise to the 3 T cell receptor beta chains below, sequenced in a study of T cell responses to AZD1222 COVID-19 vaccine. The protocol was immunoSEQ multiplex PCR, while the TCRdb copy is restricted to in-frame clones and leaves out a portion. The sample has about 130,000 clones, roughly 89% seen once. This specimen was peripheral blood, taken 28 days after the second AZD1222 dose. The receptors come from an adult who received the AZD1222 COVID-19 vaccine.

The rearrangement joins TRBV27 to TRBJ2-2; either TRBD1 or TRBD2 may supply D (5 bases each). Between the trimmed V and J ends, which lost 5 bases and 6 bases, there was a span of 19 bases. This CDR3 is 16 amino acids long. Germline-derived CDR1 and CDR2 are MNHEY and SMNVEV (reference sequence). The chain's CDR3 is CASSLYRDPVPGELFF. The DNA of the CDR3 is TGTGCCAGCAGTCTGTACCGGGACCCTGTACCCGGGGAGCTGTTTTTT.

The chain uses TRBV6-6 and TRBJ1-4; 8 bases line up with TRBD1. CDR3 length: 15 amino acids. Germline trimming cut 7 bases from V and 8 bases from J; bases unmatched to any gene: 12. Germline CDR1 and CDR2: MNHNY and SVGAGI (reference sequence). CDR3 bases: TGTGCCAGCACGGTTCAGGGGGCAGATCGGGAAAAACTGTTTTTT. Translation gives CASTVQGADREKLFF.

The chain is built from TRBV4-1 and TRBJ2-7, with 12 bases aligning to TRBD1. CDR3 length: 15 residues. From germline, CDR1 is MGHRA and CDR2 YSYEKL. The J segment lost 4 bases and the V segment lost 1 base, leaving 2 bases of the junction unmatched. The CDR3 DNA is TGCGCCAGCAGCCAAGGGGACAGGGGGCTGTACGAGCAGTACTTC. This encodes CASSQGDRGLYEQYF.